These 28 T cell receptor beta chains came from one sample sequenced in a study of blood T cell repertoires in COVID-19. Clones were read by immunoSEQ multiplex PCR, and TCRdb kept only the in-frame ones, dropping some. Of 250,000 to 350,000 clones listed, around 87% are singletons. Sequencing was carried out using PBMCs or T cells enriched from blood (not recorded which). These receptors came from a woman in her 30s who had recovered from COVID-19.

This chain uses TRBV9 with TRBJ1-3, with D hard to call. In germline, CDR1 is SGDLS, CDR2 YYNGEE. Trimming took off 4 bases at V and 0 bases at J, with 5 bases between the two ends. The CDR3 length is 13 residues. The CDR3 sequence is CASSPLSGNTIYF. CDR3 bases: TGTGCCAGCAGCCCTCTCTCTGGAAACACCATATATTTT.

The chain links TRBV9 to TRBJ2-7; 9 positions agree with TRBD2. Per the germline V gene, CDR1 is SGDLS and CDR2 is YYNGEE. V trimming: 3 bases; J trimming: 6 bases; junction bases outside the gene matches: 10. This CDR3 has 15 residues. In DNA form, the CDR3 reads TGTGCCAGCAGCGCTACCGGGACTAGCTATTCCGAGCAGTACTTC. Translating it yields CASSATGTSYSEQYF.

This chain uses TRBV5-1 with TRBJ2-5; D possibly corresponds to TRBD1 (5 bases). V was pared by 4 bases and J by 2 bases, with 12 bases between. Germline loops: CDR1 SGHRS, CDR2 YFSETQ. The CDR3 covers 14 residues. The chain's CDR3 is CASSRTPEQETQYF. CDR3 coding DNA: TGCGCCAGCAGCCGGACACCAGAACAAGAGACCCAGTACTTC.

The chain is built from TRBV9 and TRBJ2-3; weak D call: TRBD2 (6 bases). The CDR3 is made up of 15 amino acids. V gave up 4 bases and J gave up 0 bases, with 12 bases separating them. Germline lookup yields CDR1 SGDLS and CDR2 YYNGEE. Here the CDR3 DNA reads TGTGCCAGCAGCCCGGGGGTAGCAAGCACAGATACGCAGTATTTT. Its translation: CASSPGVASTDTQYF.

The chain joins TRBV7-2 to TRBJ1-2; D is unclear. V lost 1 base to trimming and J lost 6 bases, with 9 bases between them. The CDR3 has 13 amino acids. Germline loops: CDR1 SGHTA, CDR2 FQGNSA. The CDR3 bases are TGTGCCAGCAGCTTAGGCAGAGGGAATGGCTACACCTTC. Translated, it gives CASSLGRGNGYTF.

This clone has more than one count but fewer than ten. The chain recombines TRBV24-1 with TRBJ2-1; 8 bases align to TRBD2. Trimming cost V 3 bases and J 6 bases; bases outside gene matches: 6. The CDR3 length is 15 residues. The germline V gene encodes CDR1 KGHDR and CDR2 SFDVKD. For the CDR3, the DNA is TGTGCCACCAGTGATCCGTTCGGGGGGGCCAATGAGCAGTTCTTC. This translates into CATSDPFGGANEQFF.

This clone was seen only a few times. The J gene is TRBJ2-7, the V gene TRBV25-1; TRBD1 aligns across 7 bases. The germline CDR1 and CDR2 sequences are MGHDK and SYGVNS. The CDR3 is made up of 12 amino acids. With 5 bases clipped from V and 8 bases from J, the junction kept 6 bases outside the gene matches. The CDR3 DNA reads TGTGCCAGCAGTAGTACAGGGGTGAAGCAGTACTTC. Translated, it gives CASSSTGVKQYF.

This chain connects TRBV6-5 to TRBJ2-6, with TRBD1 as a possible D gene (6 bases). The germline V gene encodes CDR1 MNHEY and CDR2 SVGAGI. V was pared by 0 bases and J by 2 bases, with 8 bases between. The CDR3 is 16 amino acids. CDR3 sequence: CASSYSRQAGANVLTF. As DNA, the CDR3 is TGTGCCAGCAGTTACTCGAGACAGGCTGGGGCCAACGTCCTGACTTTC.

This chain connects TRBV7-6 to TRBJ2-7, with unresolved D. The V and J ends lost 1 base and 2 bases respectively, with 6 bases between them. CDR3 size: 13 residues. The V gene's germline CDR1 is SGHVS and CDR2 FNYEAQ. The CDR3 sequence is CASSLGTTYEQYF. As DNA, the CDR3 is TGTGCCAGCAGCTTAGGTACAACCTACGAGCAGTACTTC.

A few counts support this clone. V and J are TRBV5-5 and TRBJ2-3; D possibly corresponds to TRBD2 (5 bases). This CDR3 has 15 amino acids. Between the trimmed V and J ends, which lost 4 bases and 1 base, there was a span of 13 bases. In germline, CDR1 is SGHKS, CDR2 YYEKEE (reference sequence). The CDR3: CASSPRATGTDTQYF. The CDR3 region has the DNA TGTGCCAGCAGCCCGAGGGCGACGGGCACAGATACGCAGTATTTT.

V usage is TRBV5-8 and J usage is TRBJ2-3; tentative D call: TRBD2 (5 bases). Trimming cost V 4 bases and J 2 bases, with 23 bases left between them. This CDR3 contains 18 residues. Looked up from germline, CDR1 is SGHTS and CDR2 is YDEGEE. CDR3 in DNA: TGTGCCAGCAGCCCGGGGTTATCGGAGAGAAAGAACACAGATACGCAGTATTTT. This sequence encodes CASSPGLSERKNTDTQYF.

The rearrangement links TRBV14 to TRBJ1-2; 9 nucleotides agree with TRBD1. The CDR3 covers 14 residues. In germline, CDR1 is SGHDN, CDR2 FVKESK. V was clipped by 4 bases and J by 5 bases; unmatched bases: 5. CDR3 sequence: CASSPLGQGYGYTF. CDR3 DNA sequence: TGTGCCAGCAGCCCCTTGGGACAGGGATATGGCTACACCTTC.

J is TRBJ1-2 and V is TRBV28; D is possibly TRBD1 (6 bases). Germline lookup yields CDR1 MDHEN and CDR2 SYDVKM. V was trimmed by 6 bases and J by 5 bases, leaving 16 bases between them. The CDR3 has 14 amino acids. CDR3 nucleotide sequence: TGTGCCAGCAGACCTACAGGGTTGGGGTATGGCTACACCTTC. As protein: CASRPTGLGYGYTF.

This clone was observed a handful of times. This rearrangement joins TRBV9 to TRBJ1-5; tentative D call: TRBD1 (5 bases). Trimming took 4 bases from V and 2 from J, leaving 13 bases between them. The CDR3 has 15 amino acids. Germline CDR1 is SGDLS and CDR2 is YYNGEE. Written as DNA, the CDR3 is TGTGCCAGCAGCCTCGGGGGAGCCGGCAATCAGCCCCAGCATTTT. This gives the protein CASSLGGAGNQPQHF.

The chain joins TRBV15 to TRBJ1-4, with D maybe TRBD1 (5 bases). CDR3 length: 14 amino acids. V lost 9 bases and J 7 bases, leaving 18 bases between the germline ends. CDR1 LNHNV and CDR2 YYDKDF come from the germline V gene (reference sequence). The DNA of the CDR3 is TGTGCCACGTCTAAGGGGCCTAGGGGTGAAAAACTGTTTTTT. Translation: CATSKGPRGEKLFF.

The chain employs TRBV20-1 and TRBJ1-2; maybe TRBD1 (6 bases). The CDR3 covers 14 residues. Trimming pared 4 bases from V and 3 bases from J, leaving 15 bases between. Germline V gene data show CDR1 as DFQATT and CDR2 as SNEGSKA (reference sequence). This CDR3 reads CSAIEGGFYYGYTF. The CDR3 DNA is TGCAGTGCTATTGAAGGGGGTTTTTACTATGGCTACACCTTC.

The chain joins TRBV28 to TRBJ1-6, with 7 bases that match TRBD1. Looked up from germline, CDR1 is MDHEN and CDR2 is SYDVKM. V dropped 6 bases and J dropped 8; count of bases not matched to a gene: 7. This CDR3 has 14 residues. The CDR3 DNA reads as TGTGCCAGCAGCCCCGACAGGGTTGATTCACCCCTCCACTTT. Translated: CASSPDRVDSPLHF. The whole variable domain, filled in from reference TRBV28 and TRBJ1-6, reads DVKVTQSSRYLVKRTGEKVFLECVQDMDHENMFWYRQDPGLGLRLIYFSYDVKMKEKGDIPEGYSVSREKKERFSLILESASTNQTSMYLCASSPDRVDSPLHFGNGTRLTVT.

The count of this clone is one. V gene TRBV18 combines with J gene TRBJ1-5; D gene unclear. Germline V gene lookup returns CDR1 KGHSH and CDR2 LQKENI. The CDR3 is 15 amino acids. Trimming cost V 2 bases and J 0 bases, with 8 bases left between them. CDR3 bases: TGTGCCAGCTCACCAGGAGGTTATAGCAATCAGCCCCAGCATTTT. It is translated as CASSPGGYSNQPQHF.

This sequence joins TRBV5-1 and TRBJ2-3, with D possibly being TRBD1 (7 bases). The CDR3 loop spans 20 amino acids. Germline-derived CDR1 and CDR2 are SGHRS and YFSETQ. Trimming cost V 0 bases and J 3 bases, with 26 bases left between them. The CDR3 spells CASSLAGGLIDEYITDTQYF. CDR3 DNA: TGCGCCAGCAGCTTGGCAGGGGGACTGATCGATGAGTACATAACAGATACGCAGTATTTT.

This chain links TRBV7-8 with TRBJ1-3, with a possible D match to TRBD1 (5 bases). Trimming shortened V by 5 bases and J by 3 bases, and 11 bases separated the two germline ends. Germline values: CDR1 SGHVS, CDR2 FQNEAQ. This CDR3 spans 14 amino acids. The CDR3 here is CASSPGTLGNTIYF. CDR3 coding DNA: TGTGCCAGCAGCCCCGGGACTCTTGGAAACACCATATATTTT.

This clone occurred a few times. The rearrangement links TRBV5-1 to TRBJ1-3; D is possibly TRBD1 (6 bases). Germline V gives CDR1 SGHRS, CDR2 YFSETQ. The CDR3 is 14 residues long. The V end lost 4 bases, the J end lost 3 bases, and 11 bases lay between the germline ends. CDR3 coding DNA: TGCGCCAGCAGCGGCCTAGGGGGTGGAAACACCATATATTTT. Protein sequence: CASSGLGGGNTIYF.

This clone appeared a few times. CDR3 loop: CASSYEGESEAFF. The CDR3 DNA reads TGTGCCAGCAGTTACGAGGGAGAATCTGAAGCTTTCTTT. The V call is TRBV6-5, the J call TRBJ1-1, with D unresolved. Trimming stripped 2 bases from V and 6 bases from J, with 10 bases between. The CDR3 spans 13 residues. CDR1 is MNHEY and CDR2 is SVGAGI in the germline V gene.

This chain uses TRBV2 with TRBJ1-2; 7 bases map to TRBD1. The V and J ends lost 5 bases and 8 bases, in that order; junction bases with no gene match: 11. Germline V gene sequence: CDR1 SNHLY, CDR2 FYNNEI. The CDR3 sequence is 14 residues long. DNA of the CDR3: TGTGCCAGCAGTACCGACAGGGTCTTTGTGGGCTACACCTTC. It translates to CASSTDRVFVGYTF. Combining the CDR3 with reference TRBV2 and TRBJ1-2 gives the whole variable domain EPEVTQTPSHQVTQMGQEVILRCVPISNHLYFYWYRQILGQKVEFLVSFYNNEISEKSEIFDDQFSVERPDGSNFTLKIRSTKLEDSAMYFCASSTDRVFVGYTFGSGTRLTVV.

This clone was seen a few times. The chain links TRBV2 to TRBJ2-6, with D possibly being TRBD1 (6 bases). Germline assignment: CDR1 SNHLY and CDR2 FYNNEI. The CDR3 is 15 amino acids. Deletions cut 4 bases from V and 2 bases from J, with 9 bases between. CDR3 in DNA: TGTGCCAGCAGTGCACAGGGTACTGGGGCCAACGTCCTGACTTTC. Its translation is CASSAQGTGANVLTF.

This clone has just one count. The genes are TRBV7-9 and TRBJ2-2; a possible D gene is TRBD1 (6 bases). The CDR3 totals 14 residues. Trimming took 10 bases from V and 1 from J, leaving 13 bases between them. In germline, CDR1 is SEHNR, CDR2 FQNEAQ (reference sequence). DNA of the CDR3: TGTGCCACCGGAATGACAGGGAACACCGGGGAGCTGTTTTTT. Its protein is CATGMTGNTGELFF.

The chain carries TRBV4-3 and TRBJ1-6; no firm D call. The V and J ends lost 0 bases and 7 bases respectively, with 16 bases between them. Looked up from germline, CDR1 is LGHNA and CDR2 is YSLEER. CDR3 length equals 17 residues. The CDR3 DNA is TGCGCCAGCAGCCAAGATGTTTTGGCAGGTGGAAATTCACCCCTCCACTTT. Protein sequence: CASSQDVLAGGNSPLHF.

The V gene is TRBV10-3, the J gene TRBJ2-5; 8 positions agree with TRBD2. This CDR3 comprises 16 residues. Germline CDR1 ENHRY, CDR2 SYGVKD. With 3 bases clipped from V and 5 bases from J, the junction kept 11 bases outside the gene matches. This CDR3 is CAISDPLRGGRETQYF. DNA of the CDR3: TGTGCCATCAGTGACCCTCTTCGGGGGGGCCGGGAGACCCAGTACTTC.

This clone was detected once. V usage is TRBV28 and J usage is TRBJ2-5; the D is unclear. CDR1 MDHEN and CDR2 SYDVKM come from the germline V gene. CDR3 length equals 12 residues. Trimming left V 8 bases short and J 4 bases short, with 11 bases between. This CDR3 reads CASGLWLETQYF. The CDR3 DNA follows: TGTGCCAGCGGGCTGTGGCTAGAGACCCAGTACTTC. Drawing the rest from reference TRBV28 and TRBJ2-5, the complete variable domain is DVKVTQSSRYLVKRTGEKVFLECVQDMDHENMFWYRQDPGLGLRLIYFSYDVKMKEKGDIPEGYSVSREKKERFSLILESASTNQTSMYLCASGLWLETQYFGPGTRLLVL.